This TCR beta chain was sequenced during a study of cytomegalovirus exposure and HLA in healthy donors. Findings and limits, study-wide: Some segments of the V type, notably TRBV6-2 and TRBV6-3, were excluded as indistinguishable.

Healthy people donating bone marrow made up the donors. In nominal health when sampled, donors likely had unrecorded immune exposures nonetheless. This CDR3 contains 15 residues. V was pared by 5 bases and J by 4 bases, with 5 bases of the junction left unmatched. From germline, CDR1 is LNHDA and CDR2 SQIVND (reference sequence). This clone was found once. The target antigen is unknown. With 60 Vbeta and 13 Jbeta primers, the PCR was carried out. Generated by immunoSEQ multiplex PCR, the TCRdb table keeps only in-frame clones and is missing some. The table shows about 220,000 clones, with roughly 83% occurring only once.

Sample: PBMCs. The sequence was obtained from a boy aged 2 to 10 in good health and CMV-seronegative. The rearrangement links TRBV19 to TRBJ2-1, with 10 positions matching TRBD1. The CDR3 loop reads CASSDRDRGYNEQFF. CDR3 bases: TGTGCCAGTAGTGACCGGGACAGGGGTTACAATGAGCAGTTCTTC.